The entry below describes one T cell receptor (beta chain). Its specificity is not known. Combined were second doses at about 4 or about 12 weeks. From germline, CDR1 is MDHEN and CDR2 SYDVKM. The trim removed 8 bases at V and 4 bases at J, leaving 5 bases unmatched. This CDR3 has 12 amino acids. This sample is part of a study of T cell responses to AZD1222 COVID-19 vaccine. Study-wide findings and caveats: Spike as a whole was targeted by vaccine-associated CD4 TCRs, dominant at 160-218 and 743-854.

Sequencing was performed with immunoSEQ multiplex PCR; in TCRdb, only in-frame clones are kept and a portion is missing. The data hold some 250,000 clones, with approximately 94% observed a single time. The clonotype was recovered from an adult who received the AZD1222 COVID-19 vaccine. The chain is built from TRBV28 and TRBJ2-7; 7 bases map to TRBD2. The sequencing here drew on peripheral blood, taken 28 days after the second AZD1222 dose. This chain's CDR3 is CASLAATYEQYF. In DNA form, the CDR3 reads TGTGCCAGCCTAGCGGCTACTTACGAGCAGTACTTC.